The sequence of this T cell receptor beta chain was determined in a study of vaccination and CD4 T cells after COVID-19. Overall study: Convalescents were six males and four females, two of them Hispanic. Study findings and constraints: Convalescent patients' vaccine-specific clones were spike mono-reactive in 304 of 307 cases. Relatively small numbers of convalescent patients were studied, with no early post-infection timepoints included. Counts of SARS-CoV-2-reactive clonotypes had a median that went from around 19 to 38, a nonsignificant change.

TCRdb re-called the PCR reads through MiXCR, storing one row per CDR3 protein. This sample has 15,000 to 20,000 distinct CDR3 sequences; 55% to 80% occur once, and the top ten carry around 1.1%. As to this clonotype: Its specificity is not known.

CDR3 length: 14 residues. The V gene lost 2 bases and the J gene lost 7 bases, with 12 bases spanning the gap. CDR1 and CDR2 from the germline V gene are SNHLY and FYNNEI. The chain carries TRBV2 and TRBJ1-5; TRBD1 is a possible D gene (6 bases). The source material was CD4+ T cells from blood, sampled after SARS-CoV-2 vaccination. This receptor was taken from a human donor who had recovered from COVID-19. As DNA, the CDR3 is TGTGCCAGCAGTGAACTGAACAGGGCCCAGCCCCAGCATTTT. It translates to CASSELNRAQPQHF. Combining the CDR3 with reference TRBV2 and TRBJ1-5 gives the whole variable domain EPEVTQTPSHQVTQMGQEVILRCVPISNHLYFYWYRQILGQKVEFLVSFYNNEISEKSEIFDDQFSVERPDGSNFTLKIRSTKLEDSAMYFCASSELNRAQPQHFGDGTRLSIL.